The rows below give T cell receptor beta chains drawn from one sample of a study of T-cell memory formation after mild COVID-19. TCRdb reanalysed the 5' RACE reads using MiXCR and keeps one entry per CDR3 protein. The repertoire holds under 50,000 distinct CDR3 sequences, with roughly 9.8% as singletons. Sample: PBMCs or a T cell subset sorted from them (not recorded which). The receptors here all came from an adult woman who had mild COVID-19 (a few samples of this study predate the infection). Cell type and time point are not known. CDR3s include the opening cysteine and the closing phenylalanine or tryptophan. The D gene is left open where the match is weak. Clone size appears in some rows only: once, few, many, or a class for an expanded clone.

>many|TRBV20-1|TRBJ2-1|NA
TGCAGTGCCTGGCCCCTACCCTCCAATGAGCAGTTCTTC
CSAWPLPSNEQFF
>once|TRBV20-1|TRBJ2-3|NA
TGCAGTGCCGCTACCCCCGGGGACGTCACAGATACGCAGTATTTT
CSAATPGDVTDTQYF
>few|TRBV3-1|TRBJ2-3|NA
TGTGCCAGCAGCCCTATGACAGCTAGCACAGATACGCAGTATTTT
CASSPMTASTDTQYF
>few|TRBV5-1|TRBJ1-1|TRBD1
TGCGCCAGCAGCTTGGGGACAGGGGGCGCGAACACTGAAGCTTTCTTT
CASSLGTGGANTEAFF
>NA|TRBV12-3/TRBV12-4|TRBJ2-1|TRBD2
TGTGCCAGCAGCAACCGGGAGGGTTACAATGAGCAGTTCTTC
CASSNREGYNEQFF
>medium-sized|TRBV7-9|TRBJ2-4|NA
TGTGCCAGCAGCTTATCGGGACTTCTTTTAGCCAAAAACATTCAGTACTTC
CASSLSGLLLAKNIQYF
>many|TRBV20-1|TRBJ1-1|NA
TGCAGTGCTTCCGGGAACACTGAAGCTTTCTTT
CSASGNTEAFF
>NA|TRBV27|TRBJ1-2|NA
TGTGCCAGCAGTTTGTGGGGGAGTGACTATGGCTACACCTTC
CASSLWGSDYGYTF
>NA|TRBV30|TRBJ1-1|NA
TGTGCCACACGGGGGGTGACGAACACTGAAGCTTTCTTT
CATRGVTNTEAFF
>many|TRBV3-1|TRBJ1-1|TRBD1
TGTGCCAGCAGCGACGGACAGGGTAGGTCTGAAGCTTTCTTT
CASSDGQGRSEAFF
>many|TRBV11-3|TRBJ1-1|NA
TGTGCCAGCAGCCCTGGGACAATTCTTGCCGTTGGGACTGAAGCTTTCTTT
CASSPGTILAVGTEAFF
>NA|TRBV12-3/TRBV12-4|TRBJ2-3|TRBD1
TGTGCCAGCAGTTTCGAGGGGGCGTGGACGCAGTATTTT
CASSFEGAWTQYF
>many|TRBV5-5|TRBJ2-1|NA
TGTGCCAGCAGCCCTCAGGGAGTCCAGGGCAATGAGCAGTTCTTC
CASSPQGVQGNEQFF
>few|TRBV12-3/TRBV12-4|TRBJ1-1|NA
TGTGCCACCAAGGGATTGCGACTCGGTAACACTGAAGCTTTCTTT
CATKGLRLGNTEAFF
>NA|TRBV6-6|TRBJ1-5|NA
TGTGCCAGCGGGCAGGTGCGATGGGACCTCAATCAGCCCCAGCATTTT
CASGQVRWDLNQPQHF
>few|TRBV5-8|TRBJ2-5|NA
TGTGCCAGCAGCTGGGGACCGACAGAGGAGACCCAGTACTTC
CASSWGPTEETQYF
>many|TRBV12-5|TRBJ1-6|NA
TGTGCTAGTGGTACACAGGGAAGCGGTTCACCCCTCCACTTT
CASGTQGSGSPLHF
>many|TRBV29-1|TRBJ2-1|TRBD1
TGCAGCGTTGAGCGGGACAGGGGAGCTGAGCAGTTCTTC
CSVERDRGAEQFF
>many|TRBV5-5|TRBJ2-2|TRBD2
TGTGCCAGCAGCCCGACTGGGACTAGCGGGAGCCGGGAGCTGTTTTTT
CASSPTGTSGSRELFF
>NA|TRBV6-5|TRBJ2-1|NA
TGTGCCAGCAGTGTGAGTTTTCATGCGGTGGGTGAGCAGTTCTTC
CASSVSFHAVGEQFF
>medium-sized|TRBV7-2|TRBJ2-1|TRBD2
TGTGCCAGCAGCTCTAGCGGGAGTACTTACAATGAGCAGTTCTTC
CASSSSGSTYNEQFF
>few|TRBV27|TRBJ1-1|NA
TGTGCCAGCAGTGGATCGCGGAGGGGGAACACTGAAGCTTTCTTT
CASSGSRRGNTEAFF
>NA|TRBV6-5|TRBJ2-2|TRBD2
TGTGCCAGCACCCTAGCGGGGGCGGCTACCGGGGAGCTGTTTTTT
CASTLAGAATGELFF
>few|TRBV5-6|TRBJ1-4|TRBD1
TGTGCCAGCAGCTTTCGGGACAGGCTTAATGAAAAACTGTTTTTT
CASSFRDRLNEKLFF
>NA|TRBV5-1|TRBJ1-2|NA
TGCGCCAGCAGCTTGGACAGGCTTTATGGCTACACCTTC
CASSLDRLYGYTF
>few|TRBV9|TRBJ2-2|TRBD2
TGTGCCAGCAGCGTAGCTCCCGGGGGGGACCGTCGTGCCGGGGAGCTGTTTTTT
CASSVAPGGDRRAGELFF
>NA|TRBV7-9|TRBJ2-2|NA
TGTGCCAGCAGCTTAGGTACTAGCTCCGGGGAGCTGTTTTTT
CASSLGTSSGELFF
>NA|TRBV18|TRBJ1-6|NA
TGTGCCAGCTCACCAGCGGGTACGGGTTCACCCCTCCACTTT
CASSPAGTGSPLHF
>medium-sized|TRBV20-1|TRBJ2-5|NA
TGCAGTGCTAGATCGAGGCAGGGAGAGACCCAGTACTTC
CSARSRQGETQYF
>NA|TRBV2|TRBJ1-4|NA
TGTGCCAGCCATGCCGGGATGAAGGTCGGAAAACTGTTTTTT
CASHAGMKVGKLFF
>NA|TRBV27|TRBJ2-3|NA
TGTGCCAGCAGTTCCCACCGGGTCGGGCGGACAGATACGCAGTATTTT
CASSSHRVGRTDTQYF
>many|TRBV12-3/TRBV12-4|TRBJ2-3|NA
TGTGCCAGCACCCTGCGAAAGGTCTTCAGCACAGATACGCAGTATTTT
CASTLRKVFSTDTQYF
>few|TRBV27|TRBJ2-1|TRBD1
TGTGCCAGCAGTTCTTACCGGACGGGACAGGGAGTAAATGAGCAGTTCTTC
CASSSYRTGQGVNEQFF
>NA|TRBV5-1|TRBJ2-3|NA
TGCGCCAGCAGCCGGGCAGGGGTAATGGATGTGACGGGCACAGATACGCAGTATTTT
CASSRAGVMDVTGTDTQYF
>few|TRBV29-1|TRBJ1-5|NA
TGCAGCGTTGCTGAGGACTACGGGGGCAATCAGCCCCAGCATTTT
CSVAEDYGGNQPQHF
>many|TRBV12-3/TRBV12-4|TRBJ2-2|TRBD1
TGTGCCAGCAGCCGCCGGGACAGGGGTGGGGAGCTGTTTTTT
CASSRRDRGGELFF
>NA|TRBV4-3|TRBJ2-7|TRBD1
TGCGCCAGCAGCCTCACGGGACAGGGATACTACGAGCAGTACTTC
CASSLTGQGYYEQYF
>few|TRBV7-2|TRBJ1-4|TRBD1
TGTGCCAGCCGACCAGGGGGCGGGCGTGAAAAACTGTTTTTT
CASRPGGGREKLFF
>few|TRBV29-1|TRBJ2-2|TRBD1
TGCAGCGTTGGACAGGGGTTCACCGGGGAGCTGTTTTTT
CSVGQGFTGELFF
>few|TRBV7-9|TRBJ1-5|TRBD1
TGTGCCAGCAGCTTAGGGGGGAGCCGGGACAGGGGGTTAAGCAATCAGCCCCAGCATTTT
CASSLGGSRDRGLSNQPQHF
>NA|TRBV6-4|TRBJ2-1|TRBD2
TGTGCCAGCAGTGACTGGACTAGCGGGGGGCCCGACACCCACAATGAGCAGTTCTTC
CASSDWTSGGPDTHNEQFF
>NA|TRBV9|TRBJ2-7|NA
TGTGCCAGCAGCCCGGCTCTTGGGGCCGAGAAGTACTTC
CASSPALGAEKYF
>few|TRBV29-1|TRBJ2-7|NA
TGCAGCGTCGTCCGGACAGTGTCCTACGAGCAGTACTTC
CSVVRTVSYEQYF
>few|TRBV20-1|TRBJ2-7|NA
TGCAGTGCTAGAGATTGGAGTACACCGCAGTACTTC
CSARDWSTPQYF
>NA|TRBV20-1|TRBJ2-7|NA
TGCAGTGGCGTACCCGTTGTCAACTCCTACGAGCAGTACTTC
CSGVPVVNSYEQYF
>many|TRBV7-9|TRBJ2-1|NA
TGTGCCAGCAGCTTAGCATTGGCGTCAGCCTACAATGAGCAGTTCTTC
CASSLALASAYNEQFF
>many|TRBV12-3/TRBV12-4|TRBJ1-1|TRBD1
TGTGCCAGCAGTTCTCAGGGGGGGGGTGAAGCTTTCTTT
CASSSQGGGEAFF
>few|TRBV19|TRBJ2-7|NA
TGTGCCAGTAGTCAAAGCGCTCACGAGCAGTACTTC
CASSQSAHEQYF
>NA|TRBV7-2|TRBJ2-7|NA
TGTGCCAGCAGCTCCGTGGGGGGAGTGGGCGAGCAGTACTTC
CASSSVGGVGEQYF
>NA|TRBV5-1|TRBJ2-3|NA
TGCGCCAGCAGCTTCATGTCAGGGGACACAGATACGCAGTATTTT
CASSFMSGDTDTQYF
>few|TRBV5-1|TRBJ2-2|TRBD1
TGCGCCAGCAGACCCCAGGGGGCACGCACCGGGGAGCTGTTTTTT
CASRPQGARTGELFF
>many|TRBV7-6|TRBJ1-2|TRBD1
TGTGCCAGCAGCCCCCGCCGGGACAGCTTGGGTTTCCTTTTC
CASSPRRDSLGFLF
>NA|TRBV15|TRBJ1-1|NA
TGTGCCACCAGTCAGGGAAACACTGAAGCTTTCTTT
CATSQGNTEAFF
>NA|TRBV29-1|TRBJ1-1|NA
TGCAGCGTTGTTCTGGGGAGCACTGAAGCTTTCTTT
CSVVLGSTEAFF
>NA|TRBV10-3|TRBJ2-1|NA
TGTGCCATCAGTGAGTCTCTGGGCGGTGAGCAGTTCTTC
CAISESLGGEQFF
>NA|TRBV24-1|TRBJ1-5|NA
TGTGCCACCAGTGAGGGGAGTAGCAATCAGCCCCAGCATTTT
CATSEGSSNQPQHF
>few|TRBV5-1|TRBJ2-2|NA
TGCGCCAGCAGCTTGACGGCCCCGGGCACCGGGGAGCTGTTTTTT
CASSLTAPGTGELFF
>NA|TRBV6-5|TRBJ2-1|NA
TGTGCCAGCACTCGGGTTCAGGGCAATGAGCAGTTCTTC
CASTRVQGNEQFF
>many|TRBV30|TRBJ1-1|NA
TGTGCCTGGAGTGTACTCTCGCCGAACACTGAAGCTTTCTTT
CAWSVLSPNTEAFF